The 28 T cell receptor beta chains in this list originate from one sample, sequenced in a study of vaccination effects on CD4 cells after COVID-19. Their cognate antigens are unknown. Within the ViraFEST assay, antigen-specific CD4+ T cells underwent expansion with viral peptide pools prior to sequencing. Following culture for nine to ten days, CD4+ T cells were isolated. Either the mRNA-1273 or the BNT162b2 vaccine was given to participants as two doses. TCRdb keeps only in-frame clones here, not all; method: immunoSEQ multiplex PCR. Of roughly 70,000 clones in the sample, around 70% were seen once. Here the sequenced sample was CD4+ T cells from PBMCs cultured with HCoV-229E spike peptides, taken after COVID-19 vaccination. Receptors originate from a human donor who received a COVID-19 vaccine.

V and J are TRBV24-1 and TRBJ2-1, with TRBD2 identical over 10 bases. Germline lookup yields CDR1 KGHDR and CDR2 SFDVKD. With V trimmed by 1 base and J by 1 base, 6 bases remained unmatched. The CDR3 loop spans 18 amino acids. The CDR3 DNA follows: TGTGCCACCAGTGATTTCGGGGCTAGCGGGGGTTCCTACAATGAGCAGTTCTTC. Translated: CATSDFGASGGSYNEQFF.

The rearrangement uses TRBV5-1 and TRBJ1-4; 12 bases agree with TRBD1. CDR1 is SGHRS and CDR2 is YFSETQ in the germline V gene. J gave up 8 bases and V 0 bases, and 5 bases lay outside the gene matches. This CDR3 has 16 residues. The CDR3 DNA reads TGCGCCAGCAGCTTGGCGGCCGGGACAGGGGGCGAAAAACTGTTTTTT. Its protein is CASSLAAGTGGEKLFF.

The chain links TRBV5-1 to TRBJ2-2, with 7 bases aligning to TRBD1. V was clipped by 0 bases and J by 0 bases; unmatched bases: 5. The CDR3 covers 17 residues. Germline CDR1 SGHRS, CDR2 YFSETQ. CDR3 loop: CASSLAAGGTNTGELFF. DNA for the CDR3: TGCGCCAGCAGCTTGGCGGCAGGGGGAACGAACACCGGGGAGCTGTTTTTT.

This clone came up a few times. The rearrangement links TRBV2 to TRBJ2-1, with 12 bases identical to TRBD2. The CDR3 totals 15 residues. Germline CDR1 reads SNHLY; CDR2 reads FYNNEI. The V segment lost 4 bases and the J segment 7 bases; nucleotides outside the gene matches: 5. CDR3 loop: CASSALAGGRNEQFF. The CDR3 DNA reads TGTGCCAGCAGTGCCCTAGCGGGGGGGAGGAATGAGCAGTTCTTC.

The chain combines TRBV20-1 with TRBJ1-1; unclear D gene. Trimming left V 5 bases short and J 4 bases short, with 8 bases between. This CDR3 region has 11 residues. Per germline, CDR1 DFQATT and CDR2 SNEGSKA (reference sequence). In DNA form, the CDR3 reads TGCAGTGCTGGTAGGGTCACTGAAGCTTTCTTT. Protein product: CSAGRVTEAFF.

The CDR3 DNA reads as TGTGCCAGCTCAGGATCTCAAGGACAGGGGGTTGGGGAGCAGTACGTC. Translating gives CASSGSQGQGVGEQYV. J is TRBJ2-7 and V is TRBV18, with TRBD1 matching 10 bases. The CDR3 spans 16 residues. Germline lookup yields CDR1 KGHSH and CDR2 LQKENI. V was clipped by 5 bases and J by 7 bases; unmatched bases: 14.

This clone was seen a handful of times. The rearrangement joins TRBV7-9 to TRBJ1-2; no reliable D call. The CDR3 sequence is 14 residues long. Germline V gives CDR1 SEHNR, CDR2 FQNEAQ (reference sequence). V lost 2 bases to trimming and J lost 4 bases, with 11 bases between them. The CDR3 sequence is CASSLNTEGYGYTF. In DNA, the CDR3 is TGTGCCAGCAGCTTAAACACCGAGGGCTATGGCTACACCTTC.

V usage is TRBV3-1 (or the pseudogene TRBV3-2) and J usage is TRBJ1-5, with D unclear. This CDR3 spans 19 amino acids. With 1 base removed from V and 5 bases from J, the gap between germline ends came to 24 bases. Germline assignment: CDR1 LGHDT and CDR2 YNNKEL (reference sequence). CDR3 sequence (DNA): TGTGCCAGCAGCCAAGTTTCCAACCCCCAGGACTCCCTCGATCAGCCCCAGCATTTT. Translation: CASSQVSNPQDSLDQPQHF.

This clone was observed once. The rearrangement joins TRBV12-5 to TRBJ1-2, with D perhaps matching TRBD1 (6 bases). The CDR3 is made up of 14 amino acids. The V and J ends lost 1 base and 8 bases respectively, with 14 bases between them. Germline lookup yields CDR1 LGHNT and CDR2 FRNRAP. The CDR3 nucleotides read TGTGCTAGTGGTTTGGAGACAGGCTTCTGGGGCTACACCTTC. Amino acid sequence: CASGLETGFWGYTF. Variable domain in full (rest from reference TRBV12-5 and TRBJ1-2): DARVTQTPRHKVTEMGQEVTMRCQPILGHNTVFWYRQTMMQGLELLAYFRNRAPLDDSGMPKDRFSAEMPDATLATLKIQPSEPRDSAVYFCASGLETGFWGYTFGSGTRLTVV.

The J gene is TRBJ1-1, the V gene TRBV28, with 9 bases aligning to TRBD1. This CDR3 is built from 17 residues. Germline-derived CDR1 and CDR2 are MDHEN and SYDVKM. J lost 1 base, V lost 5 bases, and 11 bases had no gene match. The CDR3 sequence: CASSKTGGAFRNTEAFF. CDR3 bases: TGTGCCAGCAGTAAAACAGGGGGCGCGTTCCGGAACACTGAAGCTTTCTTT.

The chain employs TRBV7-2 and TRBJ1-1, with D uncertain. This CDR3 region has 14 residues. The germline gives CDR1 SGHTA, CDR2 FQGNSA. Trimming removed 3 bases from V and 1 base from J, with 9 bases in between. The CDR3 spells CASSLIRKNTEAFF. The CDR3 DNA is TGTGCCAGCAGCTTGATCAGGAAGAACACTGAAGCTTTCTTT.

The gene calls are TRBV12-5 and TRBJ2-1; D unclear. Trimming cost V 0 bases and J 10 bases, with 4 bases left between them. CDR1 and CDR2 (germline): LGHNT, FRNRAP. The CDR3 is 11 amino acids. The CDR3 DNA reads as TGTGCTAGTGGTTTGGTACAAGAGCAGTTCTTC. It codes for CASGLVQEQFF.

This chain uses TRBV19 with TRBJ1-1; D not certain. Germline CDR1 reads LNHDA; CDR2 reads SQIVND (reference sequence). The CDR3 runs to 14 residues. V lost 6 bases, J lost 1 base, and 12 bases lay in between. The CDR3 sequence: CASRITRSNTEAFF. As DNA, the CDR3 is TGTGCCAGTAGAATTACACGTTCGAACACTGAAGCTTTCTTT.

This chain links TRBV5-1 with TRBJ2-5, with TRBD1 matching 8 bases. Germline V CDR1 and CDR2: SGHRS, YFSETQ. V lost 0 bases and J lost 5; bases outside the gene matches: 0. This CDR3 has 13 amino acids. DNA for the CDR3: TGCGCCAGCAGCTTGGACAGGGGGGAGACCCAGTACTTC. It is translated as CASSLDRGETQYF.

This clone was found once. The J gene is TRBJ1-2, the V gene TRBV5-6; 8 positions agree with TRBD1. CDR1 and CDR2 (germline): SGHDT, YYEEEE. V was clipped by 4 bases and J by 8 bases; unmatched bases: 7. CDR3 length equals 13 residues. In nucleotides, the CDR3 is TGTGCCAGCAGCGGTGGACGGACAGGGGGCTACACCTTC. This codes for CASSGGRTGGYTF.

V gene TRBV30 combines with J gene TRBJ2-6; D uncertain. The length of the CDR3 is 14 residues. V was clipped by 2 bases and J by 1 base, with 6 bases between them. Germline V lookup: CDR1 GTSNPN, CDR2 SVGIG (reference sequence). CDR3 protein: CAWSMSSGANVLTF. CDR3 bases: TGTGCCTGGAGTATGTCGTCTGGGGCCAACGTCCTGACTTTC.

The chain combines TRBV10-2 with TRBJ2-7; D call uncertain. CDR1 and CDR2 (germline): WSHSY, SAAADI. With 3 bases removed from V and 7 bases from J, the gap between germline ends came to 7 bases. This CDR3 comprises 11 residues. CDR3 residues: CASSDGWEQYV. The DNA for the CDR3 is TGCGCCAGCAGTGATGGTTGGGAGCAGTACGTC.

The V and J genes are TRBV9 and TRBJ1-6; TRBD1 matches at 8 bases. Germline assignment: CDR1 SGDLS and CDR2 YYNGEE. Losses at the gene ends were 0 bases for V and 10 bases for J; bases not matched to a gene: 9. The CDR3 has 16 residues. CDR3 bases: TGTGCCAGCAGCGTAGGCTCAGGGGGCGCGGGGTCACCCCTCCACTTT. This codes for CASSVGSGGAGSPLHF.

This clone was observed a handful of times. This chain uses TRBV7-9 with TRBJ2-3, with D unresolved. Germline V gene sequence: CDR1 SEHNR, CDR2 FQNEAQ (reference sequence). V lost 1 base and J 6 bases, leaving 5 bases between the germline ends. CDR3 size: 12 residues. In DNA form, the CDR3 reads TGTGCCAGCAGCTTAGAAGGGGATACGCAGTATTTT. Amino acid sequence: CASSLEGDTQYF.

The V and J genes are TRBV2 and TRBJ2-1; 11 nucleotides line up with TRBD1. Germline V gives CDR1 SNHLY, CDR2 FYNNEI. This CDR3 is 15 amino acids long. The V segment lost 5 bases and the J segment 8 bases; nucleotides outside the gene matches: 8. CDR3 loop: CASSQGQGASYEQFF. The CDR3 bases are TGTGCCAGCAGTCAAGGACAGGGGGCCTCATATGAGCAGTTCTTC.

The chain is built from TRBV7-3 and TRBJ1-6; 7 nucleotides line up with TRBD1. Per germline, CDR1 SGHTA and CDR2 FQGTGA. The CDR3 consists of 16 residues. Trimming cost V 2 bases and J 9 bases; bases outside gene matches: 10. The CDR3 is CASSLLPTGVGSPLHF. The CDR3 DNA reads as TGTGCCAGCAGCTTACTTCCCACAGGGGTTGGTTCACCCCTCCACTTT.

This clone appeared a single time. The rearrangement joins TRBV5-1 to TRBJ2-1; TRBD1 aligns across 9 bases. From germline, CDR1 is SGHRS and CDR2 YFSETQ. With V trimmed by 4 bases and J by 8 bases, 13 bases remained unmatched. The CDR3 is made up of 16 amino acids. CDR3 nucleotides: TGCGCCAGCAGCCACACAGGGGGCGCGAGTAGCTATGAGCAGTTCTTC. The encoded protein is CASSHTGGASSYEQFF.

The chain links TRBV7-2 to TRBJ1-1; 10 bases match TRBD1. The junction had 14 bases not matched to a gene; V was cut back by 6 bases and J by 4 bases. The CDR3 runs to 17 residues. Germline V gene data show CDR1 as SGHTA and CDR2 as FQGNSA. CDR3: CASRLHAGTGAGTEAFF. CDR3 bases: TGTGCCAGCAGACTCCATGCAGGGACAGGGGCGGGCACTGAAGCTTTCTTT.

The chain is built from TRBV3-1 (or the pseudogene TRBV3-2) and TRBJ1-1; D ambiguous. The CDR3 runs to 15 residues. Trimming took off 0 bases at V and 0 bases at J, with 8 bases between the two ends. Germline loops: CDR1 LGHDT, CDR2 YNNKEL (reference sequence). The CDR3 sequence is CASSQDRLLNTEAFF. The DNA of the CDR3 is TGTGCCAGCAGCCAAGATCGTCTCTTGAACACTGAAGCTTTCTTT.

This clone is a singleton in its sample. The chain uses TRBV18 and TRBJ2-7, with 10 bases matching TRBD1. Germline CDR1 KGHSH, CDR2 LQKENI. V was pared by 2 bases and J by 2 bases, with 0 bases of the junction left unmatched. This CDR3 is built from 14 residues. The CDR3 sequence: CASSPGQGAYEQYV. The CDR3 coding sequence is TGTGCCAGCTCACCAGGACAGGGGGCCTACGAGCAGTACGTC.

CDR3 loop: CAWSRYATNEKLFF. The CDR3 DNA sequence: TGTGCCTGGAGTAGATATGCAACTAATGAAAAACTGTTTTTT. This sequence joins TRBV30 and TRBJ1-4, with D uncertain. Germline V gives CDR1 GTSNPN, CDR2 SVGIG (reference sequence). Trimming removed 2 bases at V and 0 bases at J, with 7 bases between. There are 14 residues in the CDR3.

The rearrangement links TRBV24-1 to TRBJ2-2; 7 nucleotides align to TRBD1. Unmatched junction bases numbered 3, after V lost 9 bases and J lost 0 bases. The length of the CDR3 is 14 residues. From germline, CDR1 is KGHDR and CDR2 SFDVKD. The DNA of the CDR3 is TGTGCCACCGGGACAGCGACGAACACCGGGGAGCTGTTTTTT. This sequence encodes CATGTATNTGELFF.

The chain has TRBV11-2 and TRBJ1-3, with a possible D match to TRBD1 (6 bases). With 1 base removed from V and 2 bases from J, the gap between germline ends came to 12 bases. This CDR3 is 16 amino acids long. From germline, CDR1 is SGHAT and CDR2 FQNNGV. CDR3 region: CASSLVNTGTGNTIYF. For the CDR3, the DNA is TGTGCCAGCAGCTTAGTAAATACAGGGACTGGAAACACCATATATTTT. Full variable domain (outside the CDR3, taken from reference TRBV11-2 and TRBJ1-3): EAGVAQSPRYKIIEKRQSVAFWCNPISGHATLYWYQQILGQGPKLLIQFQNNGVVDDSQLPKDRFSAERLKGVDSTLKIQPAKLEDSAVYLCASSLVNTGTGNTIYFGEGSWLTVV.